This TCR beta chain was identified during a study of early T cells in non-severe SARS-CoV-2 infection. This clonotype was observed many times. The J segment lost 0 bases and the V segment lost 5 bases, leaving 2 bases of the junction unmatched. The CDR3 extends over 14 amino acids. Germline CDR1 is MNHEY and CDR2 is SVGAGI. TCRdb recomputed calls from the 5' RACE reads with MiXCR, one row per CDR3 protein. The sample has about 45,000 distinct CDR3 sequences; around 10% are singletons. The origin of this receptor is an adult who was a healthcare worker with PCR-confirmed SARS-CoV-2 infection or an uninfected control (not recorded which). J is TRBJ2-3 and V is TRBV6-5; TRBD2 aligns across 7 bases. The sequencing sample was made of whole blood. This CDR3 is CASSLAVSTDTQYF. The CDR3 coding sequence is TGTGCCAGCAGTCTAGCGGTTAGCACAGATACGCAGTATTTT.